This TCR beta chain was recovered during a study of technical replicates of blood from a few donors. Sequenced by immunoSEQ multiplex PCR; TCRdb stores in-frame clones only, minus some. Found here are 55,000 to 75,000 clones, 80% to 95% of them singletons; the top ten hold 0.35% to 0.45%. The sequence derives from a human donor in good health. The source material was T cells isolated from PBMCs.

This CDR3 is CASSFTSGSYNEQFF. The CDR3, as DNA: TGTGCCAGCAGTTTTACTAGCGGCTCCTACAATGAGCAGTTCTTC. This chain connects TRBV27 to TRBJ2-1, with 8 bases that match TRBD2. The length of the CDR3 is 15 residues. Per germline, CDR1 MNHEY and CDR2 SMNVEV (reference sequence). V trimming: 3 bases; J trimming: 0 bases; junction bases outside the gene matches: 1.